This passage covers 18 T cell receptor beta chains from one sample sequenced in a study of CD8 T cells in ankylosing spondylitis. Findings of the study overall: About 8 highly homologous variants made up a TCR beta motif, and this motif appeared characteristic of ankylosing spondylitis blood.

TCRdb reprocessed the 5' RACE reads with MiXCR, giving one entry per CDR3 protein. The table includes some 840,000 distinct CDR3 sequences, 12% detected once. These TCRs are of unknown antigen specificity. Sequenced input: blood, either unsorted or a sorted T cell fraction (not recorded which). The source of these receptors is a male donor with ankylosing spondylitis.

The chain is built from TRBV5-1 and TRBJ2-3; 7 bases are a match to TRBD2. CDR3 length: 14 residues. CDR1 and CDR2 (germline): SGHRS, YFSETQ. Trimming at V came to 6 bases and at J to 0 bases, leaving 4 bases not matched to a gene. The CDR3 loop reads CASTVSGSTDTQYF. CDR3 sequence (DNA): TGCGCCAGCACGGTTAGCGGGAGCACAGATACGCAGTATTTT.

This clonotype came up many times. The rearrangement uses TRBV20-1 and TRBJ2-1; a weak D match, TRBD1 (5 bases). The CDR3 loop spans 15 amino acids. V was pared by 6 bases and J by 8 bases, with 23 bases between. Germline CDR1 DFQATT, CDR2 SNEGSKA (reference sequence). Here the CDR3 DNA reads TGCAGTGCGGAGACGTTTGGTGGGGCTCCCTATGAGCAGTTCTTC. Translating gives CSAETFGGAPYEQFF.

The chain employs TRBV7-2 and TRBJ1-1, with a tentative D call TRBD1 (5 bases). The CDR3 extends over 14 amino acids. The V gene lost 3 bases and the J gene lost 6 bases, with 14 bases spanning the gap. The germline V gene encodes CDR1 SGHTA and CDR2 FQGNSA. CDR3 amino acids: CASSFSGRVSEAFF. In DNA form, the CDR3 reads TGTGCCAGCAGCTTTTCGGGCAGGGTGTCTGAAGCTTTCTTT. Together with reference TRBV7-2 and TRBJ1-1, the CDR3 gives the full variable domain: GAGVSQSPSNKVTEKGKDVELRCDPISGHTALYWYRQSLGQGLEFLIYFQGNSAPDKSGLPSDRFSAERTGGSVSTLTIQRTQQEDSAVYLCASSFSGRVSEAFFGQGTRLTVV.

Ten or more counts support this clonotype. This chain uses TRBV4-3 with TRBJ2-1; 8 bases are shared with TRBD2. This CDR3 has 16 amino acids. V shed 4 bases, J shed 0 bases, and the junction held 5 bases outside the gene matches. From germline, CDR1 is LGHNA and CDR2 YSLEER. Here the CDR3 reads CASSRVAGSSYNEQFF. Here the CDR3 DNA reads TGCGCCAGCAGCCGAGTAGCGGGAAGCTCCTACAATGAGCAGTTCTTC.

This clonotype has just a few counts. The rearrangement uses TRBV7-2 and TRBJ1-2; no reliable D call. From germline, CDR1 is SGHTA and CDR2 FQGNSA. V lost 1 base and J 2 bases, leaving 11 bases between the germline ends. This CDR3 has 15 amino acids. CDR3: CASSLGSSNNYGYTF. The CDR3 nucleotides are TGTGCCAGCAGCTTAGGCTCTTCTAACAACTATGGCTACACCTTC.

The chain combines TRBV29-1 with TRBJ2-5, with a possible D match to TRBD1 (6 bases). Between the trimmed V and J ends, which lost 3 bases and 0 bases, there was a span of 11 bases. Germline-derived CDR1 and CDR2 are SQVTM and ANQGSEA. CDR3 size: 14 residues. The CDR3 sequence: CSVDIRGYQETQYF. The CDR3 DNA follows: TGCAGCGTTGACATCAGGGGATACCAAGAGACCCAGTACTTC.

V is TRBV6-5 and J is TRBJ1-1, with a tentative D call TRBD1 (5 bases). The CDR3 has 15 amino acids. Trimming cost V 4 bases and J 2 bases, with 14 bases left between them. Germline-derived CDR1 and CDR2 are MNHEY and SVGAGI. The CDR3 bases are TGTGCCAGCAGTTCCGCCCACAGGCTCAACACTGAAGCTTTCTTT. Its protein is CASSSAHRLNTEAFF.

This rearrangement joins TRBV20-1 to TRBJ2-7; D not resolved. Germline-derived CDR1 and CDR2 are DFQATT and SNEGSKA (reference sequence). Between the trimmed V and J ends, which lost 6 bases and 6 bases, there was a span of 15 bases. The CDR3 loop spans 12 amino acids. The CDR3 nucleotides are TGCAGTGCGGGTGGCGAGGTACTCGAGCAGTACTTC. Translation gives CSAGGEVLEQYF.

The rearrangement uses TRBV28 and TRBJ1-2; possibly TRBD1 for D (5 bases). The germline CDR1 and CDR2 sequences are MDHEN and SYDVKM. This CDR3 spans 15 amino acids. Trimming pared 6 bases from V and 6 bases from J, leaving 20 bases between. CDR3 sequence reads: CASSLYAPGRNGYTF. The CDR3, as DNA: TGTGCCAGCAGCCTTTATGCGCCAGGGCGGAATGGCTACACCTTC.

The V call is TRBV29-1, the J call TRBJ1-2, with D uncertain. The CDR3 is 11 residues long. CDR1 SQVTM and CDR2 ANQGSEA come from the germline V gene. V lost 1 base, J lost 8 bases, and 8 bases lay in between. As DNA, the CDR3 is TGCAGCGTTGAAGCCCCCGGAGGCTACACCTTC. It yields the protein CSVEAPGGYTF.

The CDR3 is CTISSTTSGRSYSYNEQFF. Written as DNA, the CDR3 is TGTACCATCAGTTCGACGACTAGCGGGAGGTCTTACTCCTACAATGAGCAGTTCTTC. The chain is built from TRBV3-1 and TRBJ2-1; 13 positions match TRBD2. Germline V CDR1 and CDR2: LGHDT, YNNKEL (reference sequence). This CDR3 contains 19 residues.

This clonotype occurred many times. CDR3 in amino acids: CASSYDGHQETQYF. DNA for the CDR3: TGTGCCAGCAGCTACGACGGGCACCAAGAGACCCAGTACTTC. J is TRBJ2-5 and V is TRBV7-2; D unclear. This CDR3 has 14 residues. V shed 4 bases and J shed 0 bases, with 9 bases lying between them. Germline lookup yields CDR1 SGHTA and CDR2 FQGNSA.

The V and J genes are TRBV9 and TRBJ1-3, with TRBD1 identical over 9 bases. Germline V gene sequence: CDR1 SGDLS, CDR2 YYNGEE. CDR3 length: 16 amino acids. V shed 4 bases, J shed 2 bases, and the junction held 7 bases outside the gene matches. In DNA form, the CDR3 reads TGTGCCAGCAGCAAAAGGGGGGACAGGGCTGGAAACACCATATATTTT. Translation gives CASSKRGDRAGNTIYF.

This clonotype was counted only a few times. The chain has TRBV5-5 and TRBJ1-1, with 7 bases fitting TRBD1. The CDR3 length is 14 residues. V dropped 0 bases and J dropped 7; count of bases not matched to a gene: 6. The germline V gene encodes CDR1 SGHKS and CDR2 YYEKEE (reference sequence). Here the CDR3 DNA reads TGTGCCAGCAGCTTGGGGCCACGGGACAGTGAAGCTTTCTTT. Translating it yields CASSLGPRDSEAFF.

V usage is TRBV6-2 or TRBV6-3 and J usage is TRBJ2-7; D not certain. Germline CDR1 reads MNHEY; CDR2 reads SVGEGT. Trimming stripped 2 bases from V and 3 bases from J, with 11 bases between. The CDR3 is 14 amino acids. The CDR3 loop reads CASSYVGSSYEQYF. The CDR3 nucleotides read TGTGCCAGCAGTTACGTTGGCAGTAGCTACGAGCAGTACTTC.

This clonotype came up a few times. The rearrangement joins TRBV5-1 to TRBJ2-3; perhaps TRBD2 as D (6 bases). Germline loops: CDR1 SGHRS, CDR2 YFSETQ. V dropped 2 bases and J dropped 4 bases, with 14 bases sitting between them. This CDR3 region has 15 residues. The CDR3 coding sequence is TGCGCCAGCAGCTTAGTCGGGAGTCCCTCAGATACGCAGTATTTT. Its translation: CASSLVGSPSDTQYF.

The chain couples TRBV28 to TRBJ1-5; 7 bases line up with TRBD1. The V gene end was trimmed by 5 bases and the J gene end by 5 bases; junction bases not matched to a gene: 12. CDR1 and CDR2 from the germline V gene are MDHEN and SYDVKM. This CDR3 contains 16 residues. CDR3 in amino acids: CASSAIKGTEDQPQHF. The CDR3 coding sequence is TGTGCCAGCAGTGCCATAAAAGGGACAGAGGATCAGCCCCAGCATTTT. Variable domain in full (rest from reference TRBV28 and TRBJ1-5): DVKVTQSSRYLVKRTGEKVFLECVQDMDHENMFWYRQDPGLGLRLIYFSYDVKMKEKGDIPEGYSVSREKKERFSLILESASTNQTSMYLCASSAIKGTEDQPQHFGDGTRLSIL.

This chain uses TRBV28 with TRBJ1-6, with a possible D match to TRBD1 (6 bases). The germline V gene encodes CDR1 MDHEN and CDR2 SYDVKM. The germline V and J ends were trimmed by 4 bases and 7 bases, with 14 bases remaining between them. The CDR3 length is 15 residues. This CDR3 reads CASSSYRAGNSPLHF. The CDR3, as DNA: TGTGCCAGCAGTTCTTACAGGGCTGGGAATTCACCCCTCCACTTT.